The 30 T cell receptor beta chains listed next were all sequenced from one sample in a study of blood T cell repertoires in COVID-19. Only in-frame clones appear in the TCRdb table, and some are missing; sequencing was by immunoSEQ multiplex PCR. The repertoire consists of hundreds of thousands of clones, with just under 85% occurring once and the leading ten covering nearly 9%. The source material was peripheral blood. These receptors came from an elderly man with acute or convalescent COVID-19.

The rearrangement uses TRBV28 and TRBJ1-1, with TRBD1 as a possible D gene (5 bases). CDR3 length equals 15 residues. Deletions cut 4 bases from V and 4 bases from J, with 16 bases between. Germline CDR1 and CDR2: MDHEN and SYDVKM. The CDR3 protein is CASSSAGGFSTEAFF. Here the CDR3 DNA reads TGTGCCAGCAGTTCAGCCGGGGGATTCTCCACTGAAGCTTTCTTT.

This clone is a singleton in its sample. This rearrangement joins TRBV5-6 to TRBJ2-2, with TRBD1 matching 8 bases. The CDR3 consists of 15 residues. J gave up 5 bases and V 4 bases, and 7 bases lay outside the gene matches. Germline CDR1 and CDR2: SGHDT and YYEEEE. The CDR3 DNA sequence: TGTGCCAGCAGCCGGGACAGGAGAATAACCGGGGAGCTGTTTTTT. This sequence encodes CASSRDRRITGELFF.

The rearrangement joins TRBV19 to TRBJ1-1; 12 positions match TRBD1. The junction had 11 bases not matched to a gene; V was cut back by 5 bases and J by 7 bases. The germline V gene encodes CDR1 LNHDA and CDR2 SQIVND (reference sequence). The CDR3 runs to 16 residues. Here the CDR3 reads CASSWDRGLSWGEAFF. The CDR3 bases are TGTGCCAGTAGTTGGGACAGGGGGCTATCCTGGGGTGAAGCTTTCTTT. Together with reference TRBV19 and TRBJ1-1, the CDR3 gives the full variable domain: DGGITQSPKYLFRKEGQNVTLSCEQNLNHDAMYWYRQDPGQGLRLIYYSQIVNDFQKGDIAEGYSVSREKKESFPLTVTSAQKNPTAFYLCASSWDRGLSWGEAFFGQGTRLTVV.

The rearrangement links TRBV6-5 to TRBJ1-6; the match to TRBD1 covers 8 bases. The V segment lost 4 bases and the J segment 3 bases; nucleotides outside the gene matches: 2. Germline V CDR1 and CDR2: MNHEY, SVGAGI. The length of the CDR3 is 15 residues. In DNA form, the CDR3 reads TGTGCCAGCAGTTCCACAGGGGGCTATAATTCACCCCTCCACTTT. As protein: CASSSTGGYNSPLHF.

The chain has TRBV4-2 and TRBJ2-1, with TRBD2 identical over 8 bases. V gave up 3 bases and J gave up 5 bases; unmatched junction bases: 15. Germline CDR1 LGHNA, CDR2 YNFKEQ. The CDR3 contains 18 residues. DNA for the CDR3: TGTGCCAGCAGCCAGCCCCGGGCCCGACGGGAGGGCAACAATGAGCAGTTCTTC. This translates into CASSQPRARREGNNEQFF.

The chain has TRBV11-2 and TRBJ1-2, with 8 bases matching TRBD1. Germline trimming cut 3 bases from V and 4 bases from J; bases unmatched to any gene: 7. The CDR3 runs 15 residues. Looked up from germline, CDR1 is SGHAT and CDR2 is FQNNGV. The CDR3 is CASSFRQGALYGYTF. DNA for the CDR3: TGTGCCAGCAGCTTCCGTCAGGGGGCCCTCTATGGCTACACCTTC.

The rearrangement links TRBV7-2 to TRBJ2-7; 11 nucleotides align to TRBD2. The CDR3 has 14 amino acids. CDR1 is SGHTA and CDR2 is FQGNSA in the germline V gene. V shed 5 bases, J shed 1 base, and the junction held 1 base outside the gene matches. DNA of the CDR3: TGTGCCAGCAGCCGGACTAGCGGGTCCTACGAGCAGTACTTC. Residues: CASSRTSGSYEQYF.

This clone was seen a single time. The rearrangement uses TRBV3-1 (or the pseudogene TRBV3-2) and TRBJ1-3; the D is unclear. The CDR3 sequence is 15 residues long. In germline, CDR1 is LGHDT, CDR2 YNNKEL (reference sequence). Between the trimmed V and J ends, which lost 0 bases and 1 base, there was a span of 7 bases. In DNA form, the CDR3 reads TGTGCCAGCAGCCAAGATCGGTTATCTGGAAACACCATATATTTT. Its protein is CASSQDRLSGNTIYF.

The chain joins TRBV7-9 to TRBJ1-2; 12 nucleotides line up with TRBD1. CDR3 length: 15 residues. V shed 3 bases and J 8 bases; nucleotides not matched to a gene: 7. Germline V gene sequence: CDR1 SEHNR, CDR2 FQNEAQ (reference sequence). The CDR3: CASSFSGTGGEGYTF. The CDR3 coding sequence is TGTGCCAGCAGCTTCTCCGGGACAGGGGGCGAGGGCTACACCTTC.

This clone appeared a few times. The V call is TRBV24-1, the J call TRBJ1-2; TRBD1 matches at 7 bases. Germline V gene sequence: CDR1 KGHDR, CDR2 SFDVKD. Trimming at V came to 4 bases and at J to 4 bases, leaving 5 bases not matched to a gene. This CDR3 contains 14 residues. The CDR3 reads CATSERGRIYGYTF. The CDR3, as DNA: TGTGCCACCAGTGAGAGGGGGCGGATCTATGGCTACACCTTC.

This chain joins TRBV24-1 and TRBJ2-1, with 8 bases fitting TRBD2. The CDR3 covers 15 residues. V dropped 3 bases and J dropped 5; count of bases not matched to a gene: 5. Looked up from germline, CDR1 is KGHDR and CDR2 is SFDVKD. DNA of the CDR3: TGTGCCACCAGTGATGTCGGGGGGGTTAACAATGAGCAGTTCTTC. It yields the protein CATSDVGGVNNEQFF.

V and J are TRBV10-3 and TRBJ2-7, with 7 bases lining up with TRBD2. This CDR3 is built from 15 residues. The germline V gene has CDR1 ENHRY and CDR2 SYGVKD. V gave up 0 bases and J gave up 3 bases; unmatched junction bases: 5. CDR3 residues: CAISESLAEFYEQYF. For the CDR3, the DNA is TGTGCCATCAGTGAGTCCCTAGCGGAGTTCTACGAGCAGTACTTC.

J is TRBJ1-5 and V is TRBV5-8; D is perhaps TRBD1 (6 bases). CDR1 and CDR2 (germline): SGHTS, YDEGEE. Trimming left V 2 bases short and J 5 bases short, with 14 bases between. This CDR3 is built from 15 residues. The chain's CDR3 is CASSLGTTGYQPQHF. As DNA, the CDR3 is TGTGCCAGCAGCTTAGGTACGACAGGTTATCAGCCCCAGCATTTT.

The chain combines TRBV27 with TRBJ1-1, with a tentative D call TRBD1 (5 bases). Germline V gives CDR1 MNHEY, CDR2 SMNVEV (reference sequence). Trimming pared 0 bases from V and 10 bases from J, leaving 9 bases between. The CDR3 is 12 amino acids. The CDR3 reads CASSLSIRGAFF. The CDR3 region has the DNA TGTGCCAGCAGTTTATCGATAAGGGGAGCTTTCTTT.

The chain recombines TRBV7-9 with TRBJ2-2, with D hard to call. The CDR3 runs 14 residues. The germline CDR1 and CDR2 sequences are SEHNR and FQNEAQ (reference sequence). V gave up 1 base and J gave up 4 bases, with 7 bases separating them. The CDR3 spells CASSLGSTTGELFF. For the CDR3, the DNA is TGTGCCAGCAGCTTAGGGTCTACCACCGGGGAGCTGTTTTTT.

This clone was detected only a few times. The chain employs TRBV7-9 and TRBJ2-2, with a tentative D call TRBD2 (5 bases). Germline values: CDR1 SEHNR, CDR2 FQNEAQ (reference sequence). V was trimmed by 5 bases and J by 6 bases, leaving 13 bases between them. CDR3 length equals 14 residues. The CDR3 here is CASSAGLSAGELFF. CDR3 DNA sequence: TGTGCCAGCAGCGCTGGCCTTAGCGCCGGGGAGCTGTTTTTT.

The chain links TRBV3-1 (or the pseudogene TRBV3-2) to TRBJ1-5, with D tentatively TRBD1 (5 bases). Germline V CDR1 and CDR2: LGHDT, YNNKEL (reference sequence). Trimming shortened V by 6 bases and J by 5 bases, and 14 bases separated the two germline ends. The CDR3 has 14 residues. The CDR3 sequence: CASSFQGSHQPQHF. CDR3 coding DNA: TGTGCCAGCAGTTTCCAGGGAAGTCATCAGCCCCAGCATTTT.

V and J are TRBV19 and TRBJ2-1, with 9 nucleotides matching TRBD1. Germline values: CDR1 LNHDA, CDR2 SQIVND (reference sequence). The CDR3 has 17 residues. V was clipped by 3 bases and J by 1 base; unmatched bases: 7. CDR3 amino acids: CASSIQGQGLSYNEQFF. The CDR3 DNA reads TGTGCCAGTAGTATCCAAGGACAGGGGCTGTCCTACAATGAGCAGTTCTTC.

This clone showed up just a few times. The V and J genes are TRBV28 and TRBJ1-5; D might be TRBD1 (5 bases). Germline CDR1 MDHEN, CDR2 SYDVKM. The CDR3 runs to 15 residues. Trimming removed 2 bases at V and 6 bases at J, with 14 bases between. In DNA, the CDR3 is TGTGCCAGCAGTTTACGCAGGGTAGGTTTTCAGCCCCAGCATTTT. It codes for CASSLRRVGFQPQHF.

On this clone: Germline is not matched at one junction end, which may reflect a read error. This chain joins TRBV3-1 (or the pseudogene TRBV3-2) and TRBJ1-2; the D gene is possibly TRBD1 (6 bases). CDR1 is LGHDT, CDR2 YNNKEL, per germline (reference sequence). This CDR3 has 16 residues. CDR3: CASTQTPGGPNYGYTF. CDR3 sequence (DNA): TGTGCCAGCACCCAAACCCCGGGGGGCCCTAACTATGGCTACACCTTC.

V is TRBV3-1 (or the pseudogene TRBV3-2) and J is TRBJ1-2; unclear D gene. Germline loops: CDR1 LGHDT, CDR2 YNNKEL (reference sequence). V lost 3 bases to trimming and J lost 6 bases, with 14 bases between them. This CDR3 is 14 amino acids long. The CDR3 region has the DNA TGTGCCAGCAGCCACAAAAGGAGGACGGATGGCTACACCTTC. It specifies CASSHKRRTDGYTF.

The gene calls are TRBV6-6 and TRBJ1-2, with 8 bases aligning to TRBD1. V trimming: 4 bases; J trimming: 8 bases; junction bases outside the gene matches: 12. Germline values: CDR1 MNHNY, CDR2 SVGAGI (reference sequence). The CDR3 is 15 amino acids. CDR3 sequence: CASSFAITGGNGYTF. CDR3 bases: TGTGCCAGCAGTTTTGCGATTACAGGGGGTAACGGCTACACCTTC.

The chain links TRBV6-5 to TRBJ2-1, with D perhaps TRBD2 (6 bases). The CDR3 is 14 amino acids. Deletions cut 8 bases from V and 4 bases from J, with 15 bases between. CDR1 MNHEY and CDR2 SVGAGI come from the germline V gene. The CDR3 sequence: CASPSGRGYNEQFF. In DNA, the CDR3 is TGTGCCAGCCCCTCCGGGAGAGGTTACAATGAGCAGTTCTTC.

This clone came up once. The V call is TRBV29-1, the J call TRBJ1-2; 11 nucleotides align to TRBD1. Germline values: CDR1 SQVTM, CDR2 ANQGSEA. V gave up 5 bases and J gave up 4 bases; unmatched junction bases: 3. The CDR3 covers 13 residues. The CDR3 here is CSVRTGGSYGYTF. The CDR3 nucleotides are TGCAGCGTTAGGACAGGGGGCAGCTATGGCTACACCTTC. Looking up the rest from reference TRBV29-1 and TRBJ1-2 gives the full variable domain: SAVISQKPSRDICQRGTSLTIQCQVDSQVTMMFWYRQQPGQSLTLIATANQGSEATYESGFVIDKFPISRPNLTFSTLTVSNMSPEDSSIYLCSVRTGGSYGYTFGSGTRLTVV.

The V gene is TRBV27, the J gene TRBJ1-2; D is undetermined. The CDR3 has 12 amino acids. V was pared by 6 bases and J by 3 bases, with 8 bases between. The V gene's germline CDR1 is MNHEY and CDR2 SMNVEV (reference sequence). CDR3 DNA sequence: TGTGCCAGCAGCCATTTTGACTATGGCTACACCTTC. Its translation: CASSHFDYGYTF.

This clone was found once. This chain connects TRBV5-1 to TRBJ1-1, with 9 bases matching TRBD1. Germline CDR1 and CDR2: SGHRS and YFSETQ. The CDR3 consists of 15 residues. With V trimmed by 4 bases and J by 5 bases, 9 bases remained unmatched. The CDR3: CASSLLQGARTEAFF. The CDR3 coding sequence is TGCGCCAGCAGCCTATTACAGGGGGCGAGGACTGAAGCTTTCTTT.

The chain employs TRBV27 and TRBJ2-1; 8 bases agree with TRBD2. The CDR3 runs to 16 residues. Germline CDR1 MNHEY, CDR2 SMNVEV (reference sequence). Trimming took 1 base from V and 2 from J; bases not matched to a gene: 4. The CDR3 region has the DNA TGTGCCAGCAGTTTATTCAGCGGGAGTCCCTACAATGAGCAGTTCTTC. Amino acid sequence: CASSLFSGSPYNEQFF.

V and J are TRBV9 and TRBJ1-2, with TRBD1 matching over 7 bases. The CDR3 has 14 amino acids. Germline V gene data show CDR1 as SGDLS and CDR2 as YYNGEE. V lost 4 bases and J lost 4; bases outside the gene matches: 7. In nucleotides, the CDR3 is TGTGCCAGCAGCCTAAGGGACAGTTTCTATGGCTACACCTTC. Translation gives CASSLRDSFYGYTF.

This clone was observed a single time. As DNA, the CDR3 is TGCGCCAGCAGCTTAGGGGGGGCGAAAGCTGAAGCTTTCTTT. This gives the protein CASSLGGAKAEAFF. The chain carries TRBV5-1 and TRBJ1-1; D might be TRBD1 (6 bases). Trimming took 2 bases from V and 6 from J, leaving 14 bases between them. Per germline, CDR1 SGHRS and CDR2 YFSETQ. The CDR3 loop spans 14 amino acids.

The rearrangement uses TRBV2 and TRBJ1-3; 9 bases are shared with TRBD1. This CDR3 is 15 amino acids long. The V gene end was trimmed by 6 bases and the J gene end by 0 bases; junction bases not matched to a gene: 3. Per germline, CDR1 SNHLY and CDR2 FYNNEI. CDR3 DNA: TGTGCCAGCAGGGACAGGGGCAACTCTGGAAACACCATATATTTT. Amino acids: CASRDRGNSGNTIYF.